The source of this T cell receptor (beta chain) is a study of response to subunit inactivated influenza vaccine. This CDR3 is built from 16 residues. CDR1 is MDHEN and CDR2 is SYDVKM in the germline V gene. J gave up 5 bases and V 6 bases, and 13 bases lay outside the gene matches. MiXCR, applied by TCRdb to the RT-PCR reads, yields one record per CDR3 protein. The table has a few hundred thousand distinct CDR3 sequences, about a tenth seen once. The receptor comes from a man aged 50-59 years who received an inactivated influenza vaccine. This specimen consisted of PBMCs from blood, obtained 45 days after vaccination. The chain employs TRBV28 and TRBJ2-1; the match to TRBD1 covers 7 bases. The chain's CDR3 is CASSPVGAGGHNEQFF. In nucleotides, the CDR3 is TGTGCCAGCAGCCCAGTAGGGGCAGGGGGACACAATGAGCAGTTCTTC.